This is a list of T cell receptor beta chains from one sample in a study of cytomegalovirus exposure and HLA in healthy donors. Measured with immunoSEQ multiplex PCR; TCRdb has only the in-frame clones, and not every one. Among some 150,000 clones listed, about 95% were seen once. Sequencing was performed on PBMCs. The source of these receptors is a man younger than 35 in good health and CMV-seropositive. Each CDR3 is given with its conserved first and last residue. The order of the fields is J gene, V gene, CDR3 protein.

TRBJ2-7 | TRBV28 | CASNAPSGSRYEQYF
TRBJ1-1 | TRBV19 | CASEGGTEAFF
TRBJ2-1 | TRBV5-4 | CASSLLAGWNEQFF
TRBJ2-1 | TRBV30 | CAWSARQKQFF
TRBJ2-5 | TRBV7-8 | CASSRDRDQETQYF
TRBJ2-7 | TRBV7-8 | CASSPTPLAGGSYEQYF
TRBJ1-2 | TRBV10-3 | CAIKGGTNYGYTF
TRBJ2-2 | TRBV6-4 | CASSATGAAGELFF
TRBJ2-5 | TRBV29-1 | CSVVASGRGGTQYF
TRBJ1-2 | TRBV10-3 | CAISDLQGSYGYTF
TRBJ1-4 | TRBV4-1 | CASSRPGTNNEKLFF
TRBJ2-7 | TRBV4-1 | CASSPLERGYEQYF
TRBJ2-1 | TRBV7-9 | CASSLRQAGRDEQFF
TRBJ2-7 | TRBV4-2 | CASSLQGAGAYEQYF
TRBJ1-1 | TRBV11-3 | CASSLDPGPNTEAFF
TRBJ2-7 | TRBV4-1 | CASSQGVQPPDYEQYF
TRBJ1-6 | TRBV7-9 | CASSLSGNNSPLHF
TRBJ1-5 | TRBV19 | CASNWGEQPQHF
TRBJ2-3 | TRBV11-2 | CASSPQYLGDTQYF
TRBJ2-2 | TRBV4-1 | CASSQYPSGRGFGELFF
TRBJ2-5 | TRBV5-1 | CASSSVGTLETQYF
TRBJ2-2 | TRBV30 | CALGQGVTGELFF
TRBJ2-2 | TRBV2 | CASSDRKGEGLGGELFF
TRBJ2-7 | TRBV25-1 | CASRAGEGAYEQYF
TRBJ2-3 | TRBV6-1 | CASSEQTGADTQYF
TRBJ1-1 | TRBV28 | CASTLGQLNTEAFF
TRBJ2-7 | TRBV4-2 | CASSWGRIVKEGEQYF
TRBJ2-7 | TRBV2 | CATRFLPVAGRGGYEQYF
TRBJ2-5 | TRBV2 | CASSGGTSGTQYF
TRBJ1-2 | TRBV6-5 | CASSSRGNGYTF
TRBJ1-1 | TRBV9 | CASSRQGRNTEAFF
TRBJ2-5 | TRBV2 | CASSVVIQETQYF
TRBJ2-1 | TRBV27 | CASSGGGNEQFF